Reported below is one TCR beta chain. Clinical symptoms and serum thyroxine were used for diagnosis; TRAb, thyroid ultrasound and orbital computed tomography were also relied on. The data stem from a study of Graves' ophthalmopathy and Graves' hyperthyroidism. RNA transcripts served as template for amplifying TCR beta CDR3 sequences. The workflow started with a first-round RT-PCR run with HTBI primers and then moved on to a second-round multiplex PCR. TCRdb itself ran the multiplex PCR reads through MiXCR, one entry per CDR3 protein. Found here are over 500,000 distinct CDR3 sequences, about 24% of them singletons; the top ten hold approximately 6.5%. Germline V gene sequence: CDR1 PRHDT, CDR2 FYEKMQ (reference sequence). V was pared by 5 bases and J by 4 bases, with 16 bases between. This CDR3 has 15 residues.

This sequence was found in a woman under 30 with stable Graves' hyperthyroidism. Some clones in this sample may be carry-over from other donors' samples. This chain uses TRBV13 with TRBJ2-3, with D perhaps being TRBD1 or TRBD2 (5 bases each). Sample: peripheral blood. The CDR3 DNA reads as TGTGCCAGCAGCGGAGAGGTGGGGGTCCCAGATACGCAGTATTTT. This sequence encodes CASSGEVGVPDTQYF.